The clone carrying this TCR beta chain appeared many times. These data originate in a study of neurological immune-mediated disorders. MiXCR, applied by TCRdb to the 5' RACE reads, yields one record per CDR3 protein. The data hold more than 35,000 distinct CDR3 sequences, with about 6% observed a single time. The clonotype originates from a woman between 35 and 50 years old in good health. Input material: CD4+ T cells from blood.

CDR3 amino acids: CASSLTDFNQPQHF. The DNA of the CDR3 is TGCGCCAGCAGCTTGACAGATTTCAATCAGCCCCAGCATTTT. This chain uses TRBV5-1 with TRBJ1-5; no firm D call. There are 14 residues in the CDR3. V lost 1 base to trimming and J lost 3 bases, with 8 bases between them. The germline V gene has CDR1 SGHRS and CDR2 YFSETQ.